This section outlines one T cell receptor (beta chain) sequence together with its context. Its antigen is still unknown. Sequencing used immunoSEQ multiplex PCR; TCRdb keeps in-frame clones, though not all of them. The sample includes 26,000 or so clones, none of them occurring once. This sample was taken from a study of T cell clonality in common variable immunodeficiency. Study findings and constraints: Compared with healthy controls, CVID subjects showed increased TCRbeta clonality, mostly in about a third. In common variable immunodeficiency, TCR beta chains reportedly carried fewer deletions and N-nucleotide insertions.

The sequence came from a human donor with common variable immunodeficiency. Sequences were obtained from peripheral blood mononuclear cells.

The CDR3 bases that were read are TGTGCCAGTAGTATAGATTTAAACAGGAACTACGAG. It codes for CASSIDLNRNYE. The full CDR3 reads CASSIDLNRNYEQYF. The gene calls are TRBV19 and TRBJ2-7; D might be TRBD1 (5 bases). Read data end 3 residues before the CDR3 end; the end is taken from the germline J gene. V was clipped by 0 bases and J by 3 bases, with 12 bases between them. This CDR3 is 15 amino acids long. Germline V lookup: CDR1 LNHDA, CDR2 SQIVND (reference sequence). Complete variable domain (other parts from reference TRBV19 and TRBJ2-7): DGGITQSPKYLFRKEGQNVTLSCEQNLNHDAMYWYRQDPGQGLRLIYYSQIVNDFQKGDIAEGYSVSREKKESFPLTVTSAQKNPTAFYLCASSIDLNRNYEQYFGPGTRLTVT.